This T cell receptor (beta chain) comes out of a study of blood T cells in healthy people across ages (dated by TCRdb to between 2015 and 2016). Regarding the complete study: In model experiments, template switching captured roughly one uniquely barcoded TCR beta cDNA molecule for every two T cells. To track age-related changes in TCR beta repertoire diversity, the study relied on deep sequencing normalized with unique cDNA molecular identifiers. Two additional independent replicas of 1 million unique cDNA reads from the same blood draw were analyzed for two donors (one aged 18 to 30 and one aged 80 or older). To avoid experimental bias, donors of different ages were randomly spread across the sequencing lanes. Donors were grouped into four age groups: young (average roughly 16 years), middle-aged (under 40), aged (about 60) and long-lived (just over 80).

The roughly 39 donors, aged about 6 to 95 years, were systemically healthy Caucasian individuals from Russia. Each donor gave around 9 milliliters of peripheral blood, collected into EDTA-treated Vacutainer tubes. PBMCs were isolated by Ficoll-Paque density-gradient centrifugation, with at least 7 million obtained per sample. Total RNA, at least 6 micrograms per sample, was extracted from PBMCs with Trizol reagent. For every donor, flow cytometry on a PBMC aliquot measured the percentage of naive CD45RAhigh/CD27high T cells. About this clonotype: Its antigen is not yet known. Per-base qualities were not stored, and no clone one base away is much larger.

The receptor library was made with 5' RACE. Sequencing instrument: Illumina HiSeq 2500. A second 7 to 11 cycle PCR used a sample-barcoded 5' primer and a J-beta primer mix. A template-switch 5' adaptor carrying 12 random nucleotides introduced a unique molecular identifier onto each TCR beta cDNA molecule. At least 2.5 million CDR3-containing paired-end reads were obtained from each sample. First-strand cDNA synthesis was performed from all RNA using the Mint cDNA synthesis kit, with priming by a TRBC-specific oligonucleotide. Following uracil-DNA glycosylase treatment, a first 18-cycle PCR with universal primers M1SS and BC2_uni_R was performed on all cDNA. In the authors' own workflow: Each sample was normalized by randomly selecting 1 million high-quality reads, each carrying a distinct molecular identifier. Reads with shared molecular identifiers were discarded instead of being binned into consensus sequences. MiTCR, run with a Q25 quality threshold and the strictest error-elimination algorithm, handled CDR3 identification, clonotype clustering and error correction. A nonparametric unseen species model with Euler transformation was used to estimate a lower bound on total TCR beta diversity. TCRdb passed the public sequencing reads through fastp at Q25 and MiXCR, retaining productive beta sequences. A single entry per CDR3 protein holds the most common genes and DNA from its merged rows. Clone size and V and J calls follow TCRdb, not the original study. Across this sample there are 550,000 to 600,000 distinct CDR3 sequences, with around 48% seen only once. In total, the top ten clones hold around 24% of the sample.

V is cut by 4 bases and J by 2 bases, and the space between the germline ends is 9 bases. According to the germline V gene, CDR1 reads SGHTA and CDR2 reads FQGNSA. The CDR3 runs 13 residues from the cysteine to the phenylalanine. Here the CDR3 DNA is all that survives: 39 bases in frame from base 1. Study-level results and caveats: Estimates of total diversity from one million sequenced T cells were regarded as lower bounds and underestimates. Because profiling used bulk unsorted PBMCs, naive and antigen-experienced compartments could not be compared conclusively. A strong correlation was found between observed TCR beta diversity and the percentage of naive T cells measured by flow cytometry. Because the CMV infection status of the donors was unknown, age-related changes in expanded clonotypes may potentially have been confounded. As age increased, observed TCR beta diversity per million T cells dropped in a roughly linear way, and a significant reduction was already evident by age about 40. Compared with the aged group, more naive CD4+ T cells, fewer expanded clones and increased TCR diversity were shown by the long-lived group, suggesting age selection.

This chain joins TRBV7-2 to TRBJ2-7; too little of a D gene remains to name it. The sample taken for sequencing was blood. The source of this sequence is an older man in good health. The CDR3 reads CASSSQDPYEQYF. The DNA is as follows: TGTGCCAGCAGCTCCCAAGATCCCTACGAGCAGTACTTC.